This entry lists 17 T cell receptor beta chains sequenced from one sample in a study of T cell changes during pregnancy in multiple sclerosis. TCRdb keeps only in-frame clones here, not all; method: immunoSEQ multiplex PCR. Of under 150,000 clones listed, around 95% are singletons. The material was peripheral blood, obtained after pregnancy. The source of these receptors is a female donor with multiple sclerosis, enrolled in a pregnancy study.

The chain carries TRBV27 and TRBJ2-5; 15 nucleotides match TRBD2. V was pared by 8 bases and J by 3 bases, with 4 bases of the junction left unmatched. The CDR3 has 15 amino acids. Germline CDR1 MNHEY, CDR2 SMNVEV (reference sequence). In nucleotides, the CDR3 is TGTGCCAGCGGTGGACTAGCGGGAGGGGAAGAGACCCAGTACTTC. Its protein is CASGGLAGGEETQYF.

The chain uses TRBV7-8 and TRBJ2-7; possibly TRBD1 for D (7 bases). The CDR3 runs 14 residues. Trimming pared 5 bases from V and 4 bases from J, leaving 15 bases between. CDR1 is SGHVS and CDR2 is FQNEAQ in the germline V gene. CDR3: CASSTRGAGYEQYF. DNA for the CDR3: TGTGCCAGCAGCACCAGGGGGGCAGGTTACGAGCAGTACTTC.

V and J are TRBV7-9 and TRBJ2-7; 9 nucleotides match TRBD2. The CDR3 totals 16 residues. Germline CDR1 is SEHNR and CDR2 is FQNEAQ (reference sequence). V shed 8 bases and J 1 base; nucleotides not matched to a gene: 12. The CDR3 DNA sequence: TGTGCCAGCGGCCCCGGACGGCTAGCGGGATCCTACGAGCAGTACTTC. Translated: CASGPGRLAGSYEQYF.

The chain couples TRBV5-1 to TRBJ2-2, with unresolved D. There are 12 residues in the CDR3. CDR1 and CDR2 (germline): SGHRS, YFSETQ. With 5 bases removed from V and 3 bases from J, the gap between germline ends came to 5 bases. CDR3 coding DNA: TGCGCCAGCAGATTCGACACCGGGGAGCTGTTTTTT. This sequence encodes CASRFDTGELFF.

The V gene is TRBV7-9, the J gene TRBJ2-7; a weak D match, TRBD2 (5 bases). The ends were cut back, 6 bases at V and 1 base at J, with 13 bases in the middle. Germline values: CDR1 SEHNR, CDR2 FQNEAQ (reference sequence). This CDR3 has 14 amino acids. The DNA for the CDR3 is TGTGCCAGCAGTAAGGTAGGAGGATCCTACGAGCAGTACTTC. Translating gives CASSKVGGSYEQYF. Variable domain in full (rest from reference TRBV7-9 and TRBJ2-7): DTGVSQNPRHKITKRGQNVTFRCDPISEHNRLYWYRQTLGQGPEFLTYFQNEAQLEKSRLLSDRFSAERPKGSFSTLEIQRTEQGDSAMYLCASSKVGGSYEQYFGPGTRLTVT.

The V gene is TRBV4-1, the J gene TRBJ2-3; TRBD2 matches at 7 bases. Germline-derived CDR1 and CDR2 are MGHRA and YSYEKL. V gave up 2 bases and J gave up 4 bases; unmatched junction bases: 3. The CDR3 has 14 amino acids. CDR3 DNA: TGCGCCAGCAGCCAAAAACGGGGGGCAGATACGCAGTATTTT. Translation: CASSQKRGADTQYF.

The chain joins TRBV5-4 to TRBJ2-7; 11 nucleotides match TRBD1. V dropped 4 bases and J dropped 12; count of bases not matched to a gene: 9. CDR1 SGHNT and CDR2 YYREEE come from the germline V gene (reference sequence). This CDR3 has 13 amino acids. The CDR3 nucleotides read TGTGCCAGCAGCGGGGAGCCGGGACAGGGGGTGTACTTC. The encoded protein is CASSGEPGQGVYF. The whole variable domain, remainder taken from reference TRBV5-4 and TRBJ2-7, is ETGVTQSPTHLIKTRGQQVTLRCSSQSGHNTVSWYQQALGQGPQFIFQYYREEENGRGNFPPRFSGLQFPNYSSELNVNALELDDSALYLCASSGEPGQGVYFGPGTRLTVT.

The chain is built from TRBV29-1 and TRBJ1-2; the match to TRBD1 covers 11 bases. The CDR3 runs 16 residues. Trimming cost V 8 bases and J 5 bases; bases outside gene matches: 16. From germline, CDR1 is SQVTM and CDR2 ANQGSEA. The CDR3 spells CSSRGDRGWDGYGYTF. CDR3 bases: TGCAGCTCGAGAGGGGACAGGGGGTGGGACGGGTATGGCTACACCTTC. The complete variable domain, with remaining parts taken from reference TRBV29-1 and TRBJ1-2, reads SAVISQKPSRDICQRGTSLTIQCQVDSQVTMMFWYRQQPGQSLTLIATANQGSEATYESGFVIDKFPISRPNLTFSTLTVSNMSPEDSSIYLCSSRGDRGWDGYGYTFGSGTRLTVV.

This chain connects TRBV11-2 to TRBJ2-1; TRBD2 matches at 11 bases. The germline V gene encodes CDR1 SGHAT and CDR2 FQNNGV. V lost 4 bases and J lost 3; bases outside the gene matches: 5. CDR3 length equals 16 residues. The CDR3 loop is CASSSNSGRVYNEQFF. DNA for the CDR3: TGTGCCAGCAGCTCGAATAGCGGGAGGGTCTACAATGAGCAGTTCTTC.

The chain combines TRBV30 with TRBJ1-2, with 8 nucleotides matching TRBD1. The CDR3 length is 17 residues. V was pared by 2 bases and J by 0 bases, with 11 bases of the junction left unmatched. The germline CDR1 and CDR2 sequences are GTSNPN and SVGIG (reference sequence). The CDR3 bases are TGTGCCTGGAGTTCAACCTTCAGGGGGCCAGCTAACTATGGCTACACCTTC. Translated: CAWSSTFRGPANYGYTF.

V and J are TRBV7-9 and TRBJ2-7; a possible D gene is TRBD2 (5 bases). Germline-derived CDR1 and CDR2 are SEHNR and FQNEAQ (reference sequence). The CDR3 consists of 15 residues. Trimming shortened V by 4 bases and J by 7 bases, and 20 bases separated the two germline ends. The CDR3: CASSSNDYPAREQYF. CDR3 nucleotides: TGTGCCAGCAGCTCAAACGACTACCCCGCGCGGGAGCAGTACTTC. The full variable domain, rest sourced from reference TRBV7-9 and TRBJ2-7, is DTGVSQNPRHKITKRGQNVTFRCDPISEHNRLYWYRQTLGQGPEFLTYFQNEAQLEKSRLLSDRFSAERPKGSFSTLEIQRTEQGDSAMYLCASSSNDYPAREQYFGPGTRLTVT.

V and J are TRBV5-1 and TRBJ1-3; possible D gene TRBD1, 6 bases. The germline V gene encodes CDR1 SGHRS and CDR2 YFSETQ. Trimming stripped 4 bases from V and 0 bases from J, with 17 bases between. The CDR3 sequence is 17 residues long. The CDR3 here is CASSQLGSDSSGNTIYF. CDR3 DNA sequence: TGCGCCAGCAGCCAACTAGGTTCGGACAGCTCTGGAAACACCATATATTTT.

V is TRBV4-2 and J is TRBJ2-7; TRBD2 agrees at 12 bases. CDR1 is LGHNA, CDR2 YNFKEQ, per germline. The V segment lost 3 bases and the J segment 6 bases; nucleotides outside the gene matches: 9. This CDR3 has 16 residues. In DNA, the CDR3 is TGTGCCAGCAGCCAGTCGACTAGCGGGAGTAGGTTCGAGCAGTACTTC. It codes for CASSQSTSGSRFEQYF.

This clone occurred a few times. The chain employs TRBV6-1 and TRBJ2-5, with 11 bases matching TRBD2. The V gene end was trimmed by 10 bases and the J gene end by 7 bases; junction bases not matched to a gene: 14. The CDR3 totals 15 residues. Germline V gene lookup returns CDR1 MNHNS and CDR2 SASEGT. The CDR3 region is CATLTSGTNLGTQYF. The CDR3, as DNA: TGTGCCACGTTGACTAGCGGGACCAACCTGGGGACCCAGTACTTC.

This clone was counted once. The CDR3 DNA follows: TGCAGCGTCCCGACAGGGGGCACCACCGGGGAGCTGTTTTTT. It encodes CSVPTGGTTGELFF. This chain connects TRBV29-1 to TRBJ2-2, with 10 bases aligning to TRBD1. Germline trimming cut 6 bases from V and 4 bases from J; bases unmatched to any gene: 5. The CDR3 is 14 amino acids. The germline gives CDR1 SQVTM, CDR2 ANQGSEA.

V gene TRBV9 combines with J gene TRBJ2-7; 13 positions agree with TRBD2. Unmatched junction bases numbered 9, after V lost 3 bases and J lost 0 bases. Germline V gene data show CDR1 as SGDLS and CDR2 as YYNGEE. The CDR3 extends over 18 amino acids. In DNA, the CDR3 is TGTGCCAGCAGCGAGGGACTAGCGGGACCTAGAAGCTCCTACGAGCAGTACTTC. Protein product: CASSEGLAGPRSSYEQYF.

This chain links TRBV6-6 with TRBJ2-2, with 7 bases fitting TRBD1. Germline CDR1 MNHNY, CDR2 SVGAGI (reference sequence). Unmatched junction bases numbered 13, after V lost 6 bases and J lost 6 bases. CDR3 length: 16 residues. CDR3 sequence: CASSRTTGLGAGELFF. In DNA form, the CDR3 reads TGTGCCAGCAGCCGTACGACAGGGTTAGGGGCCGGGGAGCTGTTTTTT.